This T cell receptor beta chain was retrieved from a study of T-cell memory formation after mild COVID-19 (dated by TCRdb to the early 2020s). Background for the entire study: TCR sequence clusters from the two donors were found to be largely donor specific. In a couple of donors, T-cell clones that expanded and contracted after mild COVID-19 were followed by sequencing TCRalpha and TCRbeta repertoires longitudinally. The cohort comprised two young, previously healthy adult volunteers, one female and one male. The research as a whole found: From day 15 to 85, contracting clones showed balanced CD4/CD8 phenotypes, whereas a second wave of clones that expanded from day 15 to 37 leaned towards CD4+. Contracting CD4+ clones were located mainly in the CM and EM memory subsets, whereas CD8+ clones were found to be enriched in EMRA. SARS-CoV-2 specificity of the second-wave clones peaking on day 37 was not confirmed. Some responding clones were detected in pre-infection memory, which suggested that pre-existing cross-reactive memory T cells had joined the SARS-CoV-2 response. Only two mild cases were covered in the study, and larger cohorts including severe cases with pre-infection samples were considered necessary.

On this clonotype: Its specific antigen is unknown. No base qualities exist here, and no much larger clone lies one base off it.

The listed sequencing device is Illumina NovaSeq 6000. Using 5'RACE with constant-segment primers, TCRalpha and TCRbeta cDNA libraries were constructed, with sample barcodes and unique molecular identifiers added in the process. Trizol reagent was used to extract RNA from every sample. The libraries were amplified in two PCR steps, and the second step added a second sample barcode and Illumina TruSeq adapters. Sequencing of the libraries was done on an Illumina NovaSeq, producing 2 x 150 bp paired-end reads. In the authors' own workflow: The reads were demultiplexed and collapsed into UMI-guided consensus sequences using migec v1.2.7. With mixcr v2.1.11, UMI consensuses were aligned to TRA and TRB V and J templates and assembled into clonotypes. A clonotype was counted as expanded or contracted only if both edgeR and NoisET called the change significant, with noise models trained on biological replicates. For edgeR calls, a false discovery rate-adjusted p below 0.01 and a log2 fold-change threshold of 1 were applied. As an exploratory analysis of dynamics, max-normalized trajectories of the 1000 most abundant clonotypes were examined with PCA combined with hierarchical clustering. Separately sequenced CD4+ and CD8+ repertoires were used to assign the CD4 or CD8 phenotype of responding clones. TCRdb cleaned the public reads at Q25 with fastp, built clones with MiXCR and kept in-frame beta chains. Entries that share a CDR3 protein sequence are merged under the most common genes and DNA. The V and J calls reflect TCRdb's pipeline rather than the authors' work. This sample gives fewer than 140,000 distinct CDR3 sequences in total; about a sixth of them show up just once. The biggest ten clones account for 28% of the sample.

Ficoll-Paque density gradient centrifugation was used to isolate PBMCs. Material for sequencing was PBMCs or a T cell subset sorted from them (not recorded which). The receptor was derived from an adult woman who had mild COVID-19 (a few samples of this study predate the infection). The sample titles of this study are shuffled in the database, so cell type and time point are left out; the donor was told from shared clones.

The CDR3 here reads CATSVAGAYNEQFF. The DNA sequence is as follows: TGTGCCACCAGTGTAGCGGGGGCCTACAATGAGCAGTTCTTC. The chain uses TRBV24-1 and TRBJ2-1, and 9 junction bases match TRBD2. The CDR3 covers 14 residues, taking in both the cysteine and the phenylalanine. Only CDR3 DNA remains: 42 bases, in frame from the first base. In the germline V gene, CDR1 corresponds to KGHDR and CDR2 to SFDVKD. The germline V end is reduced by 5 bases and the J end by 2 bases; junction bases left unmatched: 0.